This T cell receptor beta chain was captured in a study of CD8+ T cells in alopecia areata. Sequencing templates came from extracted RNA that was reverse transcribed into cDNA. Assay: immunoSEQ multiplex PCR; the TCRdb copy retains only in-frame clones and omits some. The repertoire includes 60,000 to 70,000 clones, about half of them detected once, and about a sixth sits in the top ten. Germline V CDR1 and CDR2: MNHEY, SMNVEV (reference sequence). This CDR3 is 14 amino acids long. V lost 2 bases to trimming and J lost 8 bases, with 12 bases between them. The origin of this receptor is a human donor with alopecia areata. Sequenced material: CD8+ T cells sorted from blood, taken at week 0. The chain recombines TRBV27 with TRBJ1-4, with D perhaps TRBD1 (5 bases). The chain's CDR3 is CASSLGTLGEKLFF. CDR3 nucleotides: TGTGCCAGCAGTTTAGGGACCCTGGGAGAAAAACTGTTTTTT.